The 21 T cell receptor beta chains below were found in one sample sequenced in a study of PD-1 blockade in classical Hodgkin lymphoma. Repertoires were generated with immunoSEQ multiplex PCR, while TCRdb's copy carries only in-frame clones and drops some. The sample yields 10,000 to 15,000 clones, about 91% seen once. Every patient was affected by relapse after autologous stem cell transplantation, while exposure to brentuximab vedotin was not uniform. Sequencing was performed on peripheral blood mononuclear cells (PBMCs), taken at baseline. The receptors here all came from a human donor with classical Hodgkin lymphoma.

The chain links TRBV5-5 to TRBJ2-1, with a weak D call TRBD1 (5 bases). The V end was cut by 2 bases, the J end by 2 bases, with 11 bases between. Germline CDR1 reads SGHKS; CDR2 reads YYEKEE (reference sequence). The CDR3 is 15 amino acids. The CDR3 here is CASSFTWTPYNEQFF. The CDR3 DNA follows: TGTGCCAGCAGCTTTACCTGGACACCCTACAATGAGCAGTTCTTC.

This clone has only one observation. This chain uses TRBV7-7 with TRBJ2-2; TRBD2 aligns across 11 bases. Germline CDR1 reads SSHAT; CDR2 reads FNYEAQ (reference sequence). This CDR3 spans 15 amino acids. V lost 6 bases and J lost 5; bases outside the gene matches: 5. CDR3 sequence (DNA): TGTGCCAGCAGTCCAAGACTAGCGGGAACCGGGGAGCTGTTTTTT. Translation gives CASSPRLAGTGELFF.

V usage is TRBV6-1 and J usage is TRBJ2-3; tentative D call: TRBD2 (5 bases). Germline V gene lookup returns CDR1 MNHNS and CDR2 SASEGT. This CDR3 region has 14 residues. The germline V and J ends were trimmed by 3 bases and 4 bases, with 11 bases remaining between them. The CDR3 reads CASSDTRGADTQYF. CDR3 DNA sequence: TGTGCCAGCAGTGACACTAGAGGCGCAGATACGCAGTATTTT.

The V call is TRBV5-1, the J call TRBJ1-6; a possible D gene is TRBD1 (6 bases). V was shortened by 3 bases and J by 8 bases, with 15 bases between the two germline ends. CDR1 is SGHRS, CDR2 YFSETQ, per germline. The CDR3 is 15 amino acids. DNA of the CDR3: TGCGCCAGCAGCTCGACAGGCCGGAGAGATTCACCCCTCCACTTT. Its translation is CASSSTGRRDSPLHF.

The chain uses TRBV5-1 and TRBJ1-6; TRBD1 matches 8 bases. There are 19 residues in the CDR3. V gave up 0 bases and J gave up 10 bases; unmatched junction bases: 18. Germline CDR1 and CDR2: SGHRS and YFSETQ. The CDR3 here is CASSLGRYQRSTGVSPLHF. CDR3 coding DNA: TGCGCCAGCAGCTTGGGGAGATACCAGAGATCGACAGGGGTCTCACCCCTCCACTTT.

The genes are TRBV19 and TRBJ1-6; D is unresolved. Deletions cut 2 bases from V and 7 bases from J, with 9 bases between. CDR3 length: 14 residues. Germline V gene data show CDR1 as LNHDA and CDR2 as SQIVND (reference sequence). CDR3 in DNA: TGTGCCAGTAGTATATTGGCGGGAAATTCACCCCTCCACTTT. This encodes CASSILAGNSPLHF.

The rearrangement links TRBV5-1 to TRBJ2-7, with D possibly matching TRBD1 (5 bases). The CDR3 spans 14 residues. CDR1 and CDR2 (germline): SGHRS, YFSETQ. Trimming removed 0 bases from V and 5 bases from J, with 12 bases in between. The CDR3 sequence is CASSLVGRVDEQYF. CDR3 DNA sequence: TGCGCCAGCAGCTTGGTGGGCAGGGTGGACGAGCAGTACTTC.

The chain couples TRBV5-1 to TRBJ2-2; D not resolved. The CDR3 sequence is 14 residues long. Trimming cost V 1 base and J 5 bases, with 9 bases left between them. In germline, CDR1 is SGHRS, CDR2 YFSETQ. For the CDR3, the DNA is TGCGCCAGCAGCTTGTTCCCGGAGACCGGGGAGCTGTTTTTT. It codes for CASSLFPETGELFF. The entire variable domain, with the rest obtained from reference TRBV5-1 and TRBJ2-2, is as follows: KAGVTQTPRYLIKTRGQQVTLSCSPISGHRSVSWYQQTPGQGLQFLFEYFSETQRNKGNFPGRFSGRQFSNSRSEMNVSTLELGDSALYLCASSLFPETGELFFGEGSRLTVL.

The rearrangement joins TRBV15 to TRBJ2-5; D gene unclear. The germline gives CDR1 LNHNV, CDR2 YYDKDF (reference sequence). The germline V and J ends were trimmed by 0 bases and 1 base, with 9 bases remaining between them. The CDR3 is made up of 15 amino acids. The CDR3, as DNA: TGTGCCACCAGCAGAGAAGCGCTCATCCAAGAGACCCAGTACTTC. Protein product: CATSREALIQETQYF.

CDR3 nucleotides: TGTGCCAGCGGACAGGGTGGGACTTCACCCCTCCACTTT. Translated, it gives CASGQGGTSPLHF. The chain carries TRBV19 and TRBJ1-6, with TRBD1 matching over 8 bases. CDR1 is LNHDA, CDR2 SQIVND, per germline (reference sequence). The CDR3 runs 13 residues. V trimming: 9 bases; J trimming: 9 bases; junction bases outside the gene matches: 7.

The CDR3 DNA follows: TGTGCCAGCACGGGCAGGGAGGAGGGCTACACCTTC. Residues: CASTGREEGYTF. V gene TRBV2 combines with J gene TRBJ1-2, with TRBD1 as a possible D gene (5 bases). In germline, CDR1 is SNHLY, CDR2 FYNNEI. The CDR3 spans 12 residues. Trimming pared 7 bases from V and 8 bases from J, leaving 14 bases between.

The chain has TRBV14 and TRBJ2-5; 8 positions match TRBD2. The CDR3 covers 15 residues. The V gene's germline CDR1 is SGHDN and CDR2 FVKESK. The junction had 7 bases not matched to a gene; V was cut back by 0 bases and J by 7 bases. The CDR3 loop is CASSQDEGTRRTQYF. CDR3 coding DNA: TGTGCCAGCAGCCAAGATGAGGGGACTAGGCGGACCCAGTACTTC.

CDR3 region: CASSEFGILRVYTEAFF. The CDR3 coding sequence is TGTGCCAGCAGTGAATTTGGAATCCTCCGGGTGTACACTGAAGCTTTCTTT. The gene calls are TRBV6-1 and TRBJ1-1; D is unclear. V dropped 2 bases and J dropped 3 bases, with 19 bases sitting between them. Germline assignment: CDR1 MNHNS and CDR2 SASEGT. This CDR3 region has 17 residues.

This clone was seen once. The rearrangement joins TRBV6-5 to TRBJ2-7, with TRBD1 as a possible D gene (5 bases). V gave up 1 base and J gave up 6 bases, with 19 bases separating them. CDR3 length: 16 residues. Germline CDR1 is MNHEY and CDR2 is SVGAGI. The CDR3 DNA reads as TGTGCCAGCAGTTACTTAAATATCCCTAGGGGTACCGAGCAGTACTTC. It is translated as CASSYLNIPRGTEQYF.

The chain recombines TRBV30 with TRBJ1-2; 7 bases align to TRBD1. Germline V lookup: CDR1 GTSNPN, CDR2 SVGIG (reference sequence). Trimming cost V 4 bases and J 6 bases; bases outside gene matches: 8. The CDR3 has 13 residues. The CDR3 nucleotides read TGTGCCTGGAAAAGGCAGGGGGGCGATGGCTACACCTTC. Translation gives CAWKRQGGDGYTF. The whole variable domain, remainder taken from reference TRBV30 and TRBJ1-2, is SQTIHQWPATLVQPVGSPLSLECTVEGTSNPNLYWYRQAAGRGLQLLFYSVGIGQISSEVPQNLSASRPQDRQFILSSKKLLLSDSGFYLCAWKRQGGDGYTFGSGTRLTVV.

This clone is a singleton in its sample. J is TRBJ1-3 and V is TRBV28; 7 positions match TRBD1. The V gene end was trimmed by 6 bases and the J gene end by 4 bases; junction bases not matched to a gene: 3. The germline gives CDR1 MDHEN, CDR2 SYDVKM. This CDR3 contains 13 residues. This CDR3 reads CASRDRAGNTIYF. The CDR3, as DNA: TGTGCCAGCAGAGACAGGGCCGGAAACACCATATATTTT.

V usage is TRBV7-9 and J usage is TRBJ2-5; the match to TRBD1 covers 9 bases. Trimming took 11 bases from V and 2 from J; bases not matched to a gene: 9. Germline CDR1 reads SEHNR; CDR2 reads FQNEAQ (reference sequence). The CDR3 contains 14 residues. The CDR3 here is CACGTGIAQETQYF. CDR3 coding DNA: TGTGCCTGCGGGACAGGGATCGCACAAGAGACCCAGTACTTC.

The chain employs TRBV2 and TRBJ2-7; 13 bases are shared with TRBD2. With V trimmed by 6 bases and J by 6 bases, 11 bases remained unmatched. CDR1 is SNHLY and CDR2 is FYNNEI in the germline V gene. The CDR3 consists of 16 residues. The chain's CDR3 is CASRLGLAGVLGEQYF. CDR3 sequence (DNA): TGTGCCAGCAGGCTCGGACTAGCGGGGGTTCTCGGCGAGCAGTACTTC. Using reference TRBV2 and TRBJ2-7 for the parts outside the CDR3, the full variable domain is EPEVTQTPSHQVTQMGQEVILRCVPISNHLYFYWYRQILGQKVEFLVSFYNNEISEKSEIFDDQFSVERPDGSNFTLKIRSTKLEDSAMYFCASRLGLAGVLGEQYFGPGTRLTVT.

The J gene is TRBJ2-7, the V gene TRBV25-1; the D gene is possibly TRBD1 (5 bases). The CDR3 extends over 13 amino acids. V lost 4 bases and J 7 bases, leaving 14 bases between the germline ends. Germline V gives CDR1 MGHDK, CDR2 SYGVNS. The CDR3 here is CASSGQPFEEQYF. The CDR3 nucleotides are TGTGCCAGCAGTGGACAGCCCTTTGAGGAGCAGTACTTC.

CDR3 in DNA: TGCGCCAGCAGCTTGGCCAGGGGTCCCCTATTTTACAATGAGCAGTTCTTC. The encoded protein is CASSLARGPLFYNEQFF. This rearrangement joins TRBV5-1 to TRBJ2-1; the D gene is possibly TRBD1 (6 bases). The germline gives CDR1 SGHRS, CDR2 YFSETQ. CDR3 length: 17 residues. With 0 bases removed from V and 4 bases from J, the gap between germline ends came to 17 bases. Combining the CDR3 with reference TRBV5-1 and TRBJ2-1 gives the whole variable domain KAGVTQTPRYLIKTRGQQVTLSCSPISGHRSVSWYQQTPGQGLQFLFEYFSETQRNKGNFPGRFSGRQFSNSRSEMNVSTLELGDSALYLCASSLARGPLFYNEQFFGPGTRLTVL.

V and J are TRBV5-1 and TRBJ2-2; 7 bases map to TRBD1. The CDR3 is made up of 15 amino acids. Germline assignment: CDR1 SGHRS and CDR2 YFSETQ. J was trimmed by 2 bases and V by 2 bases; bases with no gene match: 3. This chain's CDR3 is CASSLTGVNTGELFF. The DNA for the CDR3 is TGCGCCAGCAGCTTAACAGGGGTCAACACCGGGGAGCTGTTTTTT.